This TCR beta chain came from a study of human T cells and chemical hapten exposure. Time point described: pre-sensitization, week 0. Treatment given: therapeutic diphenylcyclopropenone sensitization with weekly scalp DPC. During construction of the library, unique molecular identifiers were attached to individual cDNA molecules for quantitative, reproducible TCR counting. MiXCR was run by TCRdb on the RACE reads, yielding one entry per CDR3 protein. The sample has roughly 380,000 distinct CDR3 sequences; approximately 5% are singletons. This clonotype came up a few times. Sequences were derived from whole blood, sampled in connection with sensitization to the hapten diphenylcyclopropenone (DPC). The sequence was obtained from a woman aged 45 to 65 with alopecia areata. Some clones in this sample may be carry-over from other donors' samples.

The CDR3 reads CASSSSGRDSGEQYF. The CDR3 DNA sequence: TGTGCCAGCAGCTCCTCCGGCCGGGACAGTGGCGAGCAGTACTTC. This chain links TRBV7-9 with TRBJ2-7; 7 nucleotides match TRBD1. This CDR3 has 15 residues. Germline CDR1 and CDR2: SEHNR and FQNEAQ (reference sequence). V lost 4 bases, J lost 6 bases, and 12 bases stayed unmatched.